The 29 T cell receptor beta chains given below trace back to one sample, sequenced in a study of T-cell memory formation after mild COVID-19. TCRdb itself ran the 5' RACE reads through MiXCR, one entry per CDR3 protein. This sample carries 350,000 or so distinct CDR3 sequences, 20% of them seen once, and the ten largest clones take under 25%. The sequenced material came from PBMCs or a T cell subset sorted from them (not recorded which). All receptors derive from a man in his late teens or twenties who had mild COVID-19 (a few samples of this study predate the infection). Cell type and time point are not known.

A word on this clonotype: A read error may be the cause here, since a much bigger clone is one base away. The chain links TRBV4-1 to TRBJ1-5; the D gene is possibly TRBD1 (5 bases). The germline CDR1 and CDR2 sequences are MGHRA and YSYEKL. This CDR3 spans 15 amino acids. V dropped 3 bases and J dropped 5 bases, with 14 bases sitting between them. The CDR3 bases are TGCGCCAGCAGCCATCCCTGGACACGGTATCAGCCCCAGCATTTT. It translates to CASSHPWTRYQPQHF.

This sequence joins TRBV7-9 and TRBJ1-4; a weak D match, TRBD1 (5 bases). The CDR3 consists of 15 residues. Trimming shortened V by 2 bases and J by 7 bases, and 14 bases separated the two germline ends. The germline V gene has CDR1 SEHNR and CDR2 FQNEAQ (reference sequence). The CDR3 region is CASSLSRRGIEKLFF. In DNA, the CDR3 is TGTGCCAGCAGCTTAAGTCGAAGGGGCATTGAAAAACTGTTTTTT.

This sequence joins TRBV6-5 and TRBJ2-3, with 8 bases lining up with TRBD2. V trimming: 6 bases; J trimming: 5 bases; junction bases outside the gene matches: 10. The CDR3 extends over 15 amino acids. Germline V gene lookup returns CDR1 MNHEY and CDR2 SVGAGI. Here the CDR3 DNA reads TGTGCCAGCAGGGGAGCGGGGGACGGATTAGATACGCAGTATTTT. It yields the protein CASRGAGDGLDTQYF.

The CDR3 sequence: CASSTTSGWETQYF. CDR3 bases: TGTGCCAGCAGCACAACTAGCGGGTGGGAAACCCAGTACTTC. V is TRBV7-2 and J is TRBJ2-5, with 9 bases matching TRBD2. The CDR3 has 14 amino acids. Per germline, CDR1 SGHTA and CDR2 FQGNSA. Losses at the gene ends were 5 bases for V and 8 bases for J; bases not matched to a gene: 9.

This chain links TRBV5-1 with TRBJ2-3; D not resolved. The V gene's germline CDR1 is SGHRS and CDR2 YFSETQ. The V and J ends lost 2 bases and 2 bases respectively, with 9 bases between them. This CDR3 is built from 14 residues. CDR3 nucleotide sequence: TGCGCCAGCAGCTTCGGCAGATCCACAGATACGCAGTATTTT. Its translation: CASSFGRSTDTQYF. The whole variable domain, remainder taken from reference TRBV5-1 and TRBJ2-3, is KAGVTQTPRYLIKTRGQQVTLSCSPISGHRSVSWYQQTPGQGLQFLFEYFSETQRNKGNFPGRFSGRQFSNSRSEMNVSTLELGDSALYLCASSFGRSTDTQYFGPGTRLTVL.

The sample holds a few counts of this clonotype. This chain joins TRBV12-3 or TRBV12-4 and TRBJ1-4, with a tentative D call TRBD1 (5 bases). The CDR3 covers 14 residues. Trimming cost V 3 bases and J 7 bases, with 12 bases left between them. DNA of the CDR3: TGTGCCAGCAGTTTGTTTCAGGGCGGTGAAAAACTGTTTTTT. Translation gives CASSLFQGGEKLFF.

V usage is TRBV7-9 and J usage is TRBJ1-2, with D tentatively TRBD1 (6 bases). The CDR3 spans 15 residues. Deletions cut 6 bases from V and 5 bases from J, with 19 bases between. Looked up from germline, CDR1 is SEHNR and CDR2 is FQNEAQ (reference sequence). DNA for the CDR3: TGTGCCAGCAGTTCACAGGGCTCCGTGGGGTATGGCTACACCTTC. Protein sequence: CASSSQGSVGYGYTF.

This clonotype has a handful of counts. The chain recombines TRBV7-2 with TRBJ2-2; D gene uncertain. The CDR3 length is 15 residues. From germline, CDR1 is SGHTA and CDR2 FQGNSA. With 5 bases removed from V and 7 bases from J, the gap between germline ends came to 17 bases. CDR3 bases: TGTGCCAGCAGCCCTTTCTTGCCCGGCGGCGGGGAGCTGTTTTTT. Translation: CASSPFLPGGGELFF.

The V and J genes are TRBV3-1 and TRBJ2-1; D may correspond to TRBD1 or TRBD2 (6 bases each). From germline, CDR1 is LGHDT and CDR2 YNNKEL (reference sequence). The length of the CDR3 is 15 residues. Trimming took off 1 base at V and 6 bases at J, with 13 bases between the two ends. CDR3 coding DNA: TGTGCCAGCAGCCAAGGATGGGGGGCCCCCAATGAGCAGTTCTTC. Translating it yields CASSQGWGAPNEQFF.

V gene TRBV7-2 combines with J gene TRBJ1-2; 10 nucleotides match TRBD1. Trimming took 4 bases from V and 4 from J; bases not matched to a gene: 9. Germline lookup yields CDR1 SGHTA and CDR2 FQGNSA. The CDR3 length is 16 residues. In DNA, the CDR3 is TGTGCCAGCAGCTCTACGACAGGGGGCCCGGCCTATGGCTACACCTTC. This sequence encodes CASSSTTGGPAYGYTF.

This clonotype was found a few times. The J gene is TRBJ1-1, the V gene TRBV6-5, with TRBD1 as a possible D gene (5 bases). The CDR3 consists of 14 residues. Germline loops: CDR1 MNHEY, CDR2 SVGAGI. V was pared by 8 bases and J by 0 bases, with 13 bases between. The CDR3 DNA follows: TGTGCCAGCGGTGGGGCACCCATGAACACTGAAGCTTTCTTT. This gives the protein CASGGAPMNTEAFF.

A few counts support this clonotype. V and J are TRBV12-3 or TRBV12-4 and TRBJ1-4; 7 positions agree with TRBD1. The V and J ends lost 5 bases and 3 bases, in that order; junction bases with no gene match: 6. The CDR3 has 15 residues. The CDR3 loop reads CASSPRGLANEKLFF. The DNA of the CDR3 is TGTGCCAGCAGTCCAAGGGGGCTGGCTAATGAAAAACTGTTTTTT.

Remarks on this clonotype: It is unclear where the CDR3 begins or ends on the DNA, so no DNA is shown, and the CDR3 is as TCRdb lists it. The V and J genes are TRBV28 and TRBJ2-1; the DNA was not used to check the table's D call, TRBD1. The germline V gene has CDR1 MDHEN and CDR2 SYDVKM. Ends included, the CDR3 has 21 residues. This CDR3 reads CASSLADSSSGQGHGSPGQFF.

Here the CDR3 DNA reads TGTGCCAGCAGTTCAGCAGCGTCAGAGAACTCCTACGAGCAGTACTTC. This translates into CASSSAASENSYEQYF. The V gene is TRBV13, the J gene TRBJ2-7; D unclear. V was trimmed by 6 bases and J by 0 bases, leaving 18 bases between them. This CDR3 is 16 amino acids long. The germline V gene encodes CDR1 PRHDT and CDR2 FYEKMQ (reference sequence).

The CDR3 is CASTPGGGPQHF. CDR3 DNA sequence: TGTGCCAGCACCCCAGGTGGGGGGCCCCAGCATTTT. The chain couples TRBV12-3 or TRBV12-4 to TRBJ1-5; TRBD1 might be the D (5 bases). V was cut by 7 bases and J by 9 bases, with 13 bases left in between. The CDR3 has 12 amino acids.

This clonotype appeared many times. V and J are TRBV7-3 and TRBJ2-3; unclear D gene. This CDR3 contains 13 residues. Trimming took off 0 bases at V and 5 bases at J, with 6 bases between the two ends. Germline CDR1 is SGHTA and CDR2 is FQGTGA. CDR3 bases: TGTGCCAGCAGCTTAACGTTTGAAGATACGCAGTATTTT. It encodes CASSLTFEDTQYF.

The rearrangement links TRBV2 to TRBJ2-7; no firm D call. Trimming stripped 4 bases from V and 7 bases from J, with 14 bases between. Germline CDR1 reads SNHLY; CDR2 reads FYNNEI. The CDR3 sequence is 13 residues long. The CDR3 DNA is TGTGCCAGCAGTGGGAACGGAATTTGGGAGCAGTACGTC. It codes for CASSGNGIWEQYV.

There are a few counts of this clonotype. DNA for the CDR3: TGCGCCAGCAGCTTGGGATCACAGGGGGCGGATACGCAGTATTTT. This gives the protein CASSLGSQGADTQYF. The chain is built from TRBV5-1 and TRBJ2-3; 9 bases agree with TRBD1. V trimming: 0 bases; J trimming: 6 bases; junction bases outside the gene matches: 5. The length of the CDR3 is 15 residues. Per the germline V gene, CDR1 is SGHRS and CDR2 is YFSETQ.

This chain links TRBV5-1 with TRBJ1-1; tentatively, D is TRBD1 (5 bases). With 4 bases removed from V and 6 bases from J, the gap between germline ends came to 16 bases. CDR1 and CDR2 (germline): SGHRS, YFSETQ. The length of the CDR3 is 14 residues. The CDR3 region is CASSQTAVEAEAFF. The CDR3, as DNA: TGCGCCAGCAGCCAGACAGCGGTGGAGGCTGAAGCTTTCTTT.

The V call is TRBV7-2, the J call TRBJ1-5; D unclear. Germline V gene lookup returns CDR1 SGHTA and CDR2 FQGNSA. The V end lost 5 bases, the J end lost 7 bases, and 18 bases lay between the germline ends. The CDR3 runs 15 residues. In DNA form, the CDR3 reads TGTGCCAGCAGCCCTGGCGGCGGACTGAAGCAGCCCCAGCATTTT. Protein sequence: CASSPGGGLKQPQHF.

This clonotype was picked up a small number of times. V usage is TRBV6-2 or TRBV6-3 and J usage is TRBJ2-3, with TRBD1 as a possible D gene (6 bases). The CDR3 has 14 residues. Germline CDR1 and CDR2: MNHEY and SVGEGT. Trimming removed 0 bases from V and 6 bases from J, with 10 bases in between. CDR3 protein: CASSYSTQGDTQYF. CDR3 coding DNA: TGTGCCAGCAGTTACTCGACTCAGGGGGATACGCAGTATTTT.

This clonotype has more than one count but fewer than ten. This chain uses TRBV25-1 with TRBJ2-1; no reliable D call. This CDR3 region has 15 residues. CDR1 is MGHDK, CDR2 SYGVNS, per germline. V lost 2 bases and J lost 6, with 14 bases in between. The CDR3 nucleotides read TGTGCCAGCAGTGAACCGTTGGCAGGTCTCAATGAGCAGTTCTTC. As protein: CASSEPLAGLNEQFF.

This chain connects TRBV6-2 or TRBV6-3 to TRBJ2-2, with D perhaps TRBD2 (5 bases). CDR1 is MNHEY and CDR2 is SVGEGT in the germline V gene. V lost 6 bases to trimming and J lost 7 bases, with 6 bases between them. The CDR3 totals 11 residues. This CDR3 is CASSTSGELFF. The CDR3 region has the DNA TGTGCCAGCAGCACTAGCGGGGAGCTGTTTTTT.

This clonotype was picked up a small number of times. The chain recombines TRBV4-1 with TRBJ1-2; 8 bases are shared with TRBD1. J lost 5 bases, V lost 0 bases, and 5 bases had no gene match. Germline V lookup: CDR1 MGHRA, CDR2 YSYEKL. The CDR3 totals 15 residues. CDR3: CASSQDSQGAYGYTF. The CDR3 region has the DNA TGCGCCAGCAGCCAAGATTCCCAGGGGGCGTATGGCTACACCTTC.

J is TRBJ1-1 and V is TRBV12-3 or TRBV12-4, with a tentative D call TRBD1 (5 bases). This CDR3 comprises 15 residues. The ends were cut back, 4 bases at V and 2 bases at J, with 14 bases in the middle. The CDR3 is CASSSGGNLNTEAFF. In nucleotides, the CDR3 is TGTGCCAGCAGTTCGGGGGGAAATTTAAACACTGAAGCTTTCTTT.

A few counts support this clonotype. V usage is TRBV25-1 and J usage is TRBJ1-4; D ambiguous. Germline values: CDR1 MGHDK, CDR2 SYGVNS. Between the trimmed V and J ends, which lost 2 bases and 3 bases, there was a span of 7 bases. The CDR3 contains 14 residues. For the CDR3, the DNA is TGTGCCAGCAGTGAAGCTTTGGCTAATGAAAAACTGTTTTTT. Translated: CASSEALANEKLFF.

A few counts support this clonotype. The chain uses TRBV5-1 and TRBJ2-6; D uncertain. V lost 2 bases, J lost 4 bases, and 7 bases lay in between. There are 14 residues in the CDR3. CDR1 and CDR2 (germline): SGHRS, YFSETQ. The chain's CDR3 is CASSFRSGANVLTF. Written as DNA, the CDR3 is TGCGCCAGCAGCTTCCGGTCGGGGGCCAACGTCCTGACTTTC.

The chain recombines TRBV6-5 with TRBJ2-3; 8 positions match TRBD1. V lost 6 bases to trimming and J lost 4 bases; unmatched junction nucleotides: 12. The germline V gene encodes CDR1 MNHEY and CDR2 SVGAGI. This CDR3 has 16 amino acids. CDR3 loop: CASRRRTGLGADTQYF. The CDR3 bases are TGTGCCAGCAGGCGACGGACAGGGCTCGGCGCAGATACGCAGTATTTT.

J is TRBJ2-1 and V is TRBV7-8; TRBD2 is a possible D gene (6 bases). The CDR3 covers 17 residues. Germline V gene data show CDR1 as SGHVS and CDR2 as FQNEAQ. Between the trimmed V and J ends, which lost 0 bases and 3 bases, there was a span of 15 bases. The DNA of the CDR3 is TGTGCCAGCAGCTTAGCTAGCGGCTCTTTAGACTACAATGAGCAGTTCTTC. Translating it yields CASSLASGSLDYNEQFF.